The sequence of this T cell receptor beta chain was determined in a study of molecular identifiers for immune sequencing clone quantification. Libraries of bulk TCR were made by previously described methods (with listed TCR primers). TCRdb fed the PCR reads into MiXCR, producing one record per CDR3 protein. Of approximately 40,000 distinct CDR3 sequences listed, about 24% are singletons. The germline gives CDR1 SGHDN, CDR2 FVKESK. This CDR3 comprises 16 residues. A remark on this clonotype: One junction end disagrees with the germline gene, perhaps due to a read error.

This receptor was identified in a human donor in good health. Some libraries in this study had Jurkat cell RNA spiked in. Sequenced input: naive CD8+ T cells from blood, with Jurkat cell RNA spiked in. Sample subset: FACS-sorted CD8+CD4-CCR7+CD45RA+ naive T cells. The chain is built from TRBV14 and TRBJ2-3; 8 bases align to TRBD2. The CDR3 region has the DNA TGTGCCAGCAGCAACCTAGCGGGTCTGAGCACGGATACGCAGTATTTT. Translation gives CASSNLAGLSTDTQYF. Based on the CDR3 plus reference TRBV14 and TRBJ2-3, the full variable domain is EAGVTQFPSHSVIEKGQTVTLRCDPISGHDNLYWYRRVMGKEIKFLLHFVKESKQDESGMPNNRFLAERTGGTYSTLKVQPAELEDSGVYFCASSNLAGLSTDTQYFGPGTRLTVL.